This TCR beta chain stems from a study of beta chain features in type 1 diabetes. The CDR3 totals 13 residues. Germline CDR1 and CDR2: MDHEN and SYDVKM. Trimming cost V 4 bases and J 6 bases, with 13 bases left between them. Findings and limits, study-wide: For cells with high TCR expression, cDNA sequencing could yield over-representation.

Expressed TCRB transcripts were sequenced because the entire RNA isolate underwent reverse transcription. Sequencing used immunoSEQ multiplex PCR; TCRdb keeps in-frame clones, though not all of them. The profile shows 350,000 to 400,000 clones, approximately 16% of them singletons. Regarding this clone: Its specificity is not known.

This chain joins TRBV28 and TRBJ2-7; D is unclear. The source is a woman aged 18 to 35 in good health. The sample was naive CD4+ T cells from blood. The CDR3 loop reads CASSSPPGREQYF. In DNA, the CDR3 is TGTGCCAGCAGTTCCCCCCCAGGCCGCGAGCAGTACTTC.